Listed below are T cell receptor beta chains from one sample, sequenced in a study of CD8+ T cells in alopecia areata. Sequenced by immunoSEQ multiplex PCR; TCRdb stores in-frame clones only, minus some. The data hold approximately 210,000 clones, with around 66% observed a single time. Material: CD4+ T cells sorted from blood, obtained around week 42, from a patient treated with tofacitinib. The receptors stem from a human donor with alopecia areata. Each CDR3 is given with its conserved first and last residue. A D gene is named only where the DNA matches it firmly. Only some rows state a clone size, as once, few, many or a class for expanded clones.

D gene: -
clone size: -
J gene: TRBJ1-1
V gene: TRBV10-2
CDR3 protein: CASNPREGTEAFF
CDR3 DNA: TGCGCCAGCAACCCGCGCGAAGGCACTGAAGCTTTCTTT

D gene: TRBD1
clone size: -
J gene: TRBJ1-2
V gene: TRBV10-3
CDR3 protein: CAISEPGTAYGYTF
CDR3 DNA: TGTGCCATCAGTGAACCCGGGACAGCCTATGGCTACACCTTC

D gene: -
clone size: once
J gene: TRBJ2-3
V gene: TRBV5-1
CDR3 protein: CASRGGGVSTDTQYF
CDR3 DNA: TGCGCCAGCAGAGGTGGAGGGGTTAGCACAGATACGCAGTATTTT

D gene: TRBD2
clone size: -
J gene: TRBJ2-1
V gene: TRBV5-1
CDR3 protein: CASSPGLAGFNEQFF
CDR3 DNA: TGCGCCAGCAGCCCGGGACTAGCGGGGTTCAATGAGCAGTTCTTC

D gene: -
clone size: -
J gene: TRBJ2-3
V gene: TRBV10-2
CDR3 protein: CASSDWRRVTDTQYF
CDR3 DNA: TGCGCCAGCAGTGATTGGCGGCGGGTGACAGATACGCAGTATTTT

D gene: TRBD1
clone size: once
J gene: TRBJ1-2
V gene: TRBV19
CDR3 protein: CASSKIDRESGYTF
CDR3 DNA: TGTGCCAGTAGTAAGATTGACAGGGAAAGTGGCTACACCTTC

D gene: -
clone size: -
J gene: TRBJ1-1
V gene: TRBV7-2
CDR3 protein: CASNPGRQSTEAFF
CDR3 DNA: TGTGCCAGCAACCCGGGACGCCAGAGCACTGAAGCTTTCTTT

D gene: TRBD2
clone size: once
J gene: TRBJ2-3
V gene: TRBV30
CDR3 protein: CAWSTAGGTDTQYF
CDR3 DNA: TGTGCCTGGAGTACAGCGGGGGGCACAGATACGCAGTATTTT

D gene: TRBD1
clone size: -
J gene: TRBJ2-7
V gene: TRBV6-5
CDR3 protein: CASMRIGQGYEQYF
CDR3 DNA: TGTGCCAGCATGCGGATCGGACAGGGCTACGAGCAGTACTTC

D gene: -
clone size: -
J gene: TRBJ2-7
V gene: TRBV7-2
CDR3 protein: CASSPPGLSYEQYF
CDR3 DNA: TGTGCCAGCAGTCCACCAGGGTTGTCCTACGAGCAGTACTTC

D gene: -
clone size: -
J gene: TRBJ1-6
V gene: TRBV2
CDR3 protein: CASLSATGSPLHF
CDR3 DNA: TGTGCCAGCCTATCGGCTACGGGGTCACCCCTCCACTTT

D gene: TRBD1
clone size: few
J gene: TRBJ1-6
V gene: TRBV19
CDR3 protein: CASSDRGVQNSPLHF
CDR3 DNA: TGTGCCAGTAGTGACAGGGGGGTACAGAATTCACCCCTCCACTTT

D gene: TRBD1
clone size: few
J gene: TRBJ2-1
V gene: TRBV2
CDR3 protein: CASSEADRAGKQFF
CDR3 DNA: TGTGCCAGCAGTGAAGCGGACAGGGCTGGTAAGCAGTTCTTC

D gene: -
clone size: few
J gene: TRBJ2-7
V gene: TRBV6-6
CDR3 protein: CARAGWRHSYEQYF
CDR3 DNA: TGTGCCAGGGCCGGTTGGCGCCACTCCTACGAGCAGTACTTC

D gene: -
clone size: -
J gene: TRBJ1-1
V gene: TRBV29-1
CDR3 protein: CSVAQALNTEAFF
CDR3 DNA: TGCAGCGTTGCTCAGGCCCTGAACACTGAAGCTTTCTTT

D gene: -
clone size: -
J gene: TRBJ2-5
V gene: TRBV18
CDR3 protein: CASSPPVHKETQYF
CDR3 DNA: TGTGCCAGCTCACCACCGGTGCACAAAGAGACCCAGTACTTC

D gene: -
clone size: once
J gene: TRBJ2-3
V gene: TRBV28
CDR3 protein: CASRAGQSDTQYF
CDR3 DNA: TGTGCCAGCAGAGCGGGACAGTCCGATACGCAGTATTTT

D gene: -
clone size: -
J gene: TRBJ1-2
V gene: TRBV30
CDR3 protein: CAWSVLGTNTAGYTF
CDR3 DNA: TGTGCCTGGAGTGTACTAGGGACGAATACTGCGGGCTACACCTTC

D gene: -
clone size: -
J gene: TRBJ2-1
V gene: TRBV9
CDR3 protein: CASSVEEDPYNEQFF
CDR3 DNA: TGTGCCAGCAGCGTAGAGGAAGACCCTTACAATGAGCAGTTCTTC

D gene: -
clone size: -
J gene: TRBJ2-2
V gene: TRBV25-1
CDR3 protein: CASSSQGLGGTGELFF
CDR3 DNA: TGTGCCAGCAGTTCTCAGGGTTTGGGTGGCACCGGGGAGCTGTTTTTT

D gene: TRBD2
clone size: few
J gene: TRBJ2-3
V gene: TRBV4-2
CDR3 protein: CASSQGVTSGGPTDTQYF
CDR3 DNA: TGTGCCAGCAGCCAAGGGGTTACTAGCGGGGGGCCCACAGATACGCAGTATTTT

D gene: TRBD2
clone size: -
J gene: TRBJ2-7
V gene: TRBV9
CDR3 protein: CASSVAPGGQFLNEQYF
CDR3 DNA: TGTGCCAGCAGCGTAGCTCCGGGGGGGCAGTTCTTAAACGAGCAGTACTTC

D gene: TRBD1
clone size: few
J gene: TRBJ2-1
V gene: TRBV11-3
CDR3 protein: CASSFGTGFNEQFF
CDR3 DNA: TGTGCCAGCAGCTTCGGGACAGGGTTCAATGAGCAGTTCTTC

D gene: TRBD1
clone size: few
J gene: TRBJ2-7
V gene: TRBV25-1
CDR3 protein: CASSEQGAYEQYF
CDR3 DNA: TGTGCCAGCAGTGAGCAGGGGGCCTACGAGCAGTACTTC

D gene: TRBD2
clone size: few
J gene: TRBJ2-3
V gene: TRBV7-2
CDR3 protein: CASSLAGGGLVDTQYF
CDR3 DNA: TGTGCCAGCAGCTTAGCGGGCGGGGGGCTGGTAGATACGCAGTATTTT

D gene: -
clone size: -
J gene: TRBJ1-1
V gene: TRBV7-8
CDR3 protein: CASSQLNWGTEAFF
CDR3 DNA: TGTGCCAGCAGCCAATTAAACTGGGGGACTGAAGCTTTCTTT

D gene: TRBD1
clone size: -
J gene: TRBJ1-1
V gene: TRBV18
CDR3 protein: CASSLGQGNTEAFF
CDR3 DNA: TGTGCCAGCTCACTGGGACAGGGGAACACTGAAGCTTTCTTT

D gene: -
clone size: -
J gene: TRBJ1-2
V gene: TRBV4-1
CDR3 protein: CASSQEALGVGYTF
CDR3 DNA: TGCGCCAGCAGCCAAGAGGCTTTGGGGGTTGGCTACACCTTC

D gene: -
clone size: few
J gene: TRBJ2-3
V gene: TRBV29-1
CDR3 protein: CSVEKSDTQYF
CDR3 DNA: TGCAGCGTTGAAAAGTCAGATACGCAGTATTTT

D gene: -
clone size: -
J gene: TRBJ1-5
V gene: TRBV25-1
CDR3 protein: CASSERGSQPQHF
CDR3 DNA: TGTGCCAGCAGTGAGAGGGGGTCTCAGCCCCAGCATTTT

D gene: -
clone size: -
J gene: TRBJ2-7
V gene: TRBV13
CDR3 protein: CASSPVDLSYEQYF
CDR3 DNA: TGTGCCAGCAGCCCGGTGGACCTATCCTACGAGCAGTACTTC

D gene: TRBD2
clone size: -
J gene: TRBJ2-2
V gene: TRBV5-1
CDR3 protein: CASRSVAGKTGELFF
CDR3 DNA: TGCGCCAGCAGATCAGTAGCGGGGAAGACCGGGGAGCTGTTTTTT

D gene: TRBD1
clone size: -
J gene: TRBJ1-5
V gene: TRBV19
CDR3 protein: CASSIDQTGGKAQHF
CDR3 DNA: TGTGCCAGTAGTATAGATCAGACAGGGGGCAAGGCCCAGCATTTT

D gene: -
clone size: -
J gene: TRBJ1-5
V gene: TRBV30
CDR3 protein: CAWSVRSNQPQHF
CDR3 DNA: TGTGCCTGGAGTGTTAGGAGCAATCAGCCCCAGCATTTT

D gene: -
clone size: -
J gene: TRBJ2-4
V gene: TRBV29-1
CDR3 protein: CSVEDPSGRYF
CDR3 DNA: TGCAGCGTTGAGGACCCAAGTGGGAGGTACTTC

D gene: TRBD2
clone size: -
J gene: TRBJ2-7
V gene: TRBV2
CDR3 protein: CATGLAATYEQYF
CDR3 DNA: TGTGCCACCGGACTAGCGGCCACCTACGAGCAGTACTTC

D gene: -
clone size: once
J gene: TRBJ1-2
V gene: TRBV9
CDR3 protein: CASSTPGVYGYTF
CDR3 DNA: TGTGCCAGCAGCACGCCCGGGGTCTATGGCTACACCTTC

D gene: -
clone size: -
J gene: TRBJ1-1
V gene: TRBV9
CDR3 protein: CASSRQNTEAFF
CDR3 DNA: TGTGCCAGCAGCCGACAAAACACTGAAGCTTTCTTT

D gene: -
clone size: few
J gene: TRBJ1-6
V gene: TRBV2
CDR3 protein: CASSYRDTDSPLHF
CDR3 DNA: TGTGCCAGCAGTTACCGGGACACGGATTCACCCCTCCACTTT

D gene: TRBD2
clone size: -
J gene: TRBJ2-1
V gene: TRBV29-1
CDR3 protein: CSVESSGGQNNEQFF
CDR3 DNA: TGCAGCGTTGAGTCCAGCGGGGGGCAAAACAATGAGCAGTTCTTC

D gene: TRBD1
clone size: -
J gene: TRBJ1-2
V gene: TRBV29-1
CDR3 protein: CSVNQGASTIGNYGYTF
CDR3 DNA: TGCAGCGTTAATCAGGGGGCGTCAACGATCGGGAACTATGGCTACACCTTC

D gene: -
clone size: few
J gene: TRBJ2-1
V gene: TRBV30
CDR3 protein: CAWSGLVILAPEQFF
CDR3 DNA: TGTGCCTGGAGTGGACTAGTTATACTGGCCCCTGAGCAGTTCTTC

D gene: -
clone size: -
J gene: TRBJ1-1
V gene: TRBV30
CDR3 protein: CAWRDTRLMNTEAFF
CDR3 DNA: TGTGCCTGGAGAGACACAAGGTTAATGAACACTGAAGCTTTCTTT

D gene: -
clone size: few
J gene: TRBJ2-3
V gene: TRBV7-9
CDR3 protein: CASSLSVGGGRTDTQYF
CDR3 DNA: TGTGCCAGCAGCCTCAGTGTCGGCGGGGGCCGCACAGATACGCAGTATTTT

D gene: -
clone size: few
J gene: TRBJ1-4
V gene: TRBV5-5
CDR3 protein: CASSLVGEKLFF
CDR3 DNA: TGTGCCAGCAGCTTGGTAGGGGAAAAACTGTTTTTT

D gene: -
clone size: few
J gene: TRBJ2-7
V gene: TRBV29-1
CDR3 protein: CSVVGQVLTGEQYF
CDR3 DNA: TGCAGCGTTGTAGGACAAGTCCTTACCGGCGAGCAGTACTTC

D gene: -
clone size: -
J gene: TRBJ2-5
V gene: TRBV5-1
CDR3 protein: CASSLVLAVQETQYF
CDR3 DNA: TGCGCCAGCAGCTTGGTGTTAGCGGTCCAAGAGACCCAGTACTTC

D gene: TRBD1
clone size: -
J gene: TRBJ2-7
V gene: TRBV27
CDR3 protein: CASSLRQGIGEQYF
CDR3 DNA: TGTGCCAGCAGTTTGCGACAGGGTATAGGCGAGCAGTACTTC

D gene: -
clone size: few
J gene: TRBJ2-7
V gene: TRBV13
CDR3 protein: CASSFRELSYEQYF
CDR3 DNA: TGTGCCAGCAGCTTCCGGGAGCTCTCCTACGAGCAGTACTTC

D gene: TRBD2
clone size: once
J gene: TRBJ2-1
V gene: TRBV30
CDR3 protein: CAWNQRGRLNNEQFF
CDR3 DNA: TGTGCCTGGAATCAGCGGGGGAGGTTGAACAATGAGCAGTTCTTC